The 24 T cell receptor beta chains below were found in one sample sequenced in a study of T cells after somatic rescue of genetic block. Method: immunoSEQ multiplex PCR; TCRdb's copy keeps in-frame clones and lacks some. Seen here are approximately 110,000 clones, around nine tenths observed once, and the top ten hold around 1.5%. Sequencing was performed on peripheral blood mononuclear cells (PBMCs). Source of these receptors: a young woman.

The J gene is TRBJ2-1, the V gene TRBV7-9; D is uncertain. V lost 5 bases and J 4 bases, leaving 6 bases between the germline ends. The germline gives CDR1 SEHNR, CDR2 FQNEAQ (reference sequence). The CDR3 is 12 residues long. The CDR3 nucleotides are TGTGCCAGCAGCGTAAGATACAATGAGCAGTTCTTC. This sequence encodes CASSVRYNEQFF.

This sequence joins TRBV6-5 and TRBJ2-7, with a tentative D call TRBD1 (6 bases). With 4 bases removed from V and 3 bases from J, the gap between germline ends came to 10 bases. This CDR3 is 13 amino acids long. Germline CDR1 is MNHEY and CDR2 is SVGAGI. The CDR3 coding sequence is TGTGCCAGCAGTTTTCAGGGACACTACGAGCAGTACTTC. Translated: CASSFQGHYEQYF.

This chain uses TRBV27 with TRBJ1-1, with D uncertain. The germline V gene has CDR1 MNHEY and CDR2 SMNVEV (reference sequence). The CDR3 loop spans 13 amino acids. Trimming left V 0 bases short and J 4 bases short, with 6 bases between. Here the CDR3 reads CASSLSSSTEAFF. In DNA form, the CDR3 reads TGTGCCAGCAGTTTATCATCCAGCACTGAAGCTTTCTTT.

The CDR3 region is CASSPGGIDEAFF. The CDR3, as DNA: TGTGCCAGCAGCCCCGGGGGGATCGATGAAGCTTTCTTT. The chain carries TRBV7-3 and TRBJ1-1, with D perhaps matching TRBD1 (5 bases). Germline V lookup: CDR1 SGHTA, CDR2 FQGTGA. The CDR3 loop spans 13 amino acids. The V end was cut by 5 bases, the J end by 7 bases, with 14 bases between.

This clone was recorded once. The chain uses TRBV28 and TRBJ2-1; possible D gene TRBD2, 5 bases. With 6 bases removed from V and 2 bases from J, the gap between germline ends came to 14 bases. CDR1 and CDR2 from the germline V gene are MDHEN and SYDVKM. This CDR3 is 15 amino acids long. In DNA, the CDR3 is TGTGCCAGCAGCCCCCTAGAGGGCCCCTACAATGAGCAGTTCTTC. Its translation: CASSPLEGPYNEQFF.

The chain has TRBV2 and TRBJ1-1; D is uncertain. Germline V gene sequence: CDR1 SNHLY, CDR2 FYNNEI. CDR3 length: 13 residues. Trimming shortened V by 1 base and J by 10 bases, and 13 bases separated the two germline ends. CDR3 bases: TGTGCCAGCAGTGAAGAGGCCAGACTTGTAGCTTTCTTT. Translation: CASSEEARLVAFF. Together with reference TRBV2 and TRBJ1-1, the CDR3 gives the full variable domain: EPEVTQTPSHQVTQMGQEVILRCVPISNHLYFYWYRQILGQKVEFLVSFYNNEISEKSEIFDDQFSVERPDGSNFTLKIRSTKLEDSAMYFCASSEEARLVAFFGQGTRLTVV.

This chain links TRBV5-1 with TRBJ2-7; a possible D gene is TRBD2 (6 bases). V lost 3 bases and J lost 0, with 10 bases in between. There are 14 residues in the CDR3. Germline assignment: CDR1 SGHRS and CDR2 YFSETQ. The CDR3 protein is CASSSRGSSYEQYF. In DNA, the CDR3 is TGCGCCAGCAGCTCTCGGGGGAGCTCCTACGAGCAGTACTTC.

This clone was observed a single time. CDR3 in amino acids: CASSPNRAYEQYF. CDR3 nucleotides: TGTGCCAGCAGTCCAAACCGGGCCTACGAGCAGTACTTC. This sequence joins TRBV6-5 and TRBJ2-7; no clear D gene. CDR3 length: 13 residues. The ends were cut back, 5 bases at V and 2 bases at J, with 10 bases in the middle. Germline V gives CDR1 MNHEY, CDR2 SVGAGI.

DNA for the CDR3: TGCGCCAGCAGCTTGGGACTAGCGGGGGAGGAGACCCAGTACTTC. It codes for CASSLGLAGEETQYF. The chain recombines TRBV4-3 with TRBJ2-5; 14 bases agree with TRBD2. Trimming took 5 bases from V and 5 from J; bases not matched to a gene: 4. This CDR3 is 15 amino acids long. Germline V lookup: CDR1 LGHNA, CDR2 YSLEER.

The rearrangement joins TRBV15 to TRBJ1-6; D unclear. V lost 3 bases to trimming and J lost 9 bases, with 9 bases between them. Germline CDR1 LNHNV, CDR2 YYDKDF (reference sequence). This CDR3 contains 13 residues. CDR3: CATSRGRGSPLHF. The CDR3 bases are TGTGCCACCAGCAGGGGCCGTGGTTCACCCCTCCACTTT.

The count of this clone is one. The chain uses TRBV4-3 and TRBJ1-4; D perhaps matches TRBD1 (5 bases). The CDR3 is made up of 16 amino acids. Trimming cost V 0 bases and J 8 bases, with 16 bases left between them. Germline-derived CDR1 and CDR2 are LGHNA and YSLEER. CDR3 loop: CASSQEARAKGEKLFF. The CDR3, as DNA: TGCGCCAGCAGCCAAGAGGCTAGGGCCAAGGGGGAAAAACTGTTTTTT.

The chain has TRBV30 and TRBJ1-6; 9 nucleotides agree with TRBD1. V dropped 1 base and J dropped 6; count of bases not matched to a gene: 4. The CDR3 has 15 amino acids. Germline CDR1 GTSNPN, CDR2 SVGIG (reference sequence). DNA for the CDR3: TGTGCCTGGAGTGGACAGGGGGAATTTAATTCACCCCTCCACTTT. Protein: CAWSGQGEFNSPLHF.

The chain joins TRBV6-5 to TRBJ1-6; D is uncertain. The CDR3 covers 15 residues. V was shortened by 1 base and J by 6 bases, with 10 bases between the two germline ends. Germline assignment: CDR1 MNHEY and CDR2 SVGAGI. The CDR3 bases are TGTGCCAGCAGTTACTGGCTTGCCACTAATTCACCCCTCCACTTT. It codes for CASSYWLATNSPLHF.

The genes are TRBV7-8 and TRBJ2-1, with TRBD2 as a possible D gene (6 bases). This CDR3 is built from 15 residues. The ends were cut back, 2 bases at V and 4 bases at J, with 12 bases in the middle. The germline CDR1 and CDR2 sequences are SGHVS and FQNEAQ. The CDR3 loop reads CASSLNSGLYNEQFF. The CDR3 DNA follows: TGTGCCAGCAGCTTAAATAGCGGACTTTACAATGAGCAGTTCTTC.

The chain recombines TRBV18 with TRBJ1-6, with TRBD1 as a possible D gene (5 bases). Trimming pared 1 base from V and 5 bases from J, leaving 9 bases between. CDR3 size: 15 residues. Germline CDR1 is KGHSH and CDR2 is LQKENI. The CDR3 sequence is CASSPQQANNSPLHF. CDR3 bases: TGTGCCAGCTCACCACAACAGGCCAATAATTCACCCCTCCACTTT.

The chain employs TRBV7-3 and TRBJ1-3; 9 bases match TRBD1. V lost 1 base and J lost 0; bases outside the gene matches: 4. The CDR3 spans 17 residues. CDR1 is SGHTA, CDR2 FQGTGA, per germline. The CDR3 spells CASSLIGTGYSGNTIYF. In nucleotides, the CDR3 is TGTGCCAGCAGCTTAATTGGGACAGGGTACTCTGGAAACACCATATATTTT. The entire variable domain, with the rest obtained from reference TRBV7-3 and TRBJ1-3, is as follows: GAGVSQTPSNKVTEKGKYVELRCDPISGHTALYWYRQSLGQGPEFLIYFQGTGAADDSGLPNDRFFAVRPEGSVSTLKIQRTERGDSAVYLCASSLIGTGYSGNTIYFGEGSWLTVV.

This chain joins TRBV4-1 and TRBJ1-3; maybe TRBD1 (5 bases). The CDR3 contains 14 residues. Trimming cost V 1 base and J 8 bases, with 12 bases left between them. Looked up from germline, CDR1 is MGHRA and CDR2 is YSYEKL. CDR3 DNA sequence: TGCGCCAGCAGCCAAGGCCCGGGAGGGGACACCATATATTTT. This codes for CASSQGPGGDTIYF.

The chain has TRBV28 and TRBJ1-4, with D maybe TRBD1 (6 bases). V was shortened by 2 bases and J by 8 bases, with 15 bases between the two germline ends. This CDR3 region has 15 residues. The germline V gene encodes CDR1 MDHEN and CDR2 SYDVKM. CDR3 sequence: CASSLRGALGEKLFF. The CDR3 DNA reads TGTGCCAGCAGTTTAAGGGGGGCCCTTGGGGAAAAACTGTTTTTT.

The chain couples TRBV4-1 to TRBJ2-1; possible D gene TRBD2, 7 bases. CDR3 length: 14 amino acids. V lost 5 bases, J lost 6 bases, and 14 bases lay in between. Germline CDR1 MGHRA, CDR2 YSYEKL. CDR3 residues: CASSRGGAANEQFF. CDR3 in DNA: TGCGCCAGCAGCAGGGGGGGGGCGGCCAATGAGCAGTTCTTC.

This clone is a singleton in its sample. The rearrangement uses TRBV9 and TRBJ2-3; 7 nucleotides align to TRBD1. Germline values: CDR1 SGDLS, CDR2 YYNGEE. CDR3 length: 14 amino acids. V was clipped by 3 bases and J by 5 bases; unmatched bases: 6. CDR3 coding DNA: TGTGCCAGCAGCGGGAAGGGGGCCGAAGATACGCAGTATTTT. It yields the protein CASSGKGAEDTQYF. The variable domain in full, with the rest retrieved from reference TRBV9 and TRBJ2-3, is DSGVTQTPKHLITATGQRVTLRCSPRSGDLSVYWYQQSLDQGLQFLIQYYNGEERAKGNILERFSAQQFPDLHSELNLSSLELGDSALYFCASSGKGAEDTQYFGPGTRLTVL.

The CDR3 nucleotides are TGTGCCAGCAGCAATCGTATGAAGGACTCCTACGAGCAGTACTTC. Its protein product is CASSNRMKDSYEQYF. The chain is built from TRBV11-1 and TRBJ2-7; D unresolved. This CDR3 contains 15 residues. Trimming shortened V by 5 bases and J by 0 bases, and 14 bases separated the two germline ends. Germline CDR1 SGHAT, CDR2 FQDESV (reference sequence).

J is TRBJ2-7 and V is TRBV10-3; possibly TRBD2 for D (6 bases). The germline V gene has CDR1 ENHRY and CDR2 SYGVKD. V gave up 6 bases and J gave up 1 base, with 16 bases separating them. This CDR3 has 15 amino acids. The CDR3 region has the DNA TGTGCCATCAGCGGCAAACCTGGGGGGTCCTACGAGCAGTACTTC. It yields the protein CAISGKPGGSYEQYF.

This clone was picked up a small number of times. V usage is TRBV19 and J usage is TRBJ1-1; a possible D gene is TRBD1 (5 bases). Germline V lookup: CDR1 LNHDA, CDR2 SQIVND (reference sequence). Trimming removed 6 bases from V and 6 bases from J, with 14 bases in between. The CDR3 has 13 residues. The CDR3 nucleotides are TGTGCCAGTAGAGGGGCGGTCGGGGCTGAAGCTTTCTTT. Translation: CASRGAVGAEAFF.

The V call is TRBV5-1, the J call TRBJ1-3; a possible D gene is TRBD1 (6 bases). V shed 4 bases and J shed 4 bases, with 21 bases lying between them. Germline V gene lookup returns CDR1 SGHRS and CDR2 YFSETQ. This CDR3 contains 17 residues. CDR3 amino acids: CASSNYLRGVGGNTIYF. CDR3 nucleotides: TGCGCCAGCAGCAACTACTTGAGGGGGGTTGGCGGAAACACCATATATTTT. Complete variable domain (other parts from reference TRBV5-1 and TRBJ1-3): KAGVTQTPRYLIKTRGQQVTLSCSPISGHRSVSWYQQTPGQGLQFLFEYFSETQRNKGNFPGRFSGRQFSNSRSEMNVSTLELGDSALYLCASSNYLRGVGGNTIYFGEGSWLTVV.